This TCR beta chain stems from a study of T cell responses to AZD1222 COVID-19 vaccine. TCRdb's copy holds only in-frame clones and misses some; the assay was immunoSEQ multiplex PCR. The data hold about 140,000 clones, with 88% observed a single time. As concerns this clone: Its antigen is currently unknown.

General observations from the study: Distributed over spike, vaccine-associated CD4 TCRs predominated at 160-218 and 743-854.

With 6 bases removed from V and 11 bases from J, the gap between germline ends came to 11 bases. CDR3 size: 10 residues. Germline values: CDR1 DFQATT, CDR2 SNEGSKA (reference sequence). V is TRBV20-1 and J is TRBJ1-5, with TRBD1 as a possible D gene (5 bases). This receptor was identified in an adult in good health. The sample here was peripheral blood, taken on day 0 of AZD1222 vaccination. This chain's CDR3 is CSAVWGTQHF. CDR3 bases: TGCAGTGCCGTCTGGGGGACCCAGCATTTT.